This TCR beta chain was retrieved from a study of memory CD4+ T cells and cytomegalovirus serostatus. Study findings and constraints: Of approximately 150 reported CMV TCRbeta sequences, around 63 were found in memory CD4+ repertoires.

The sort gate was single viable CD3+CD4+CD8-CD45RO+ cells for memory CD4+ T cells. CD4+ T cells were isolated by positive magnetic selection. A remark on this clone: Its specificity is unknown.

CDR1 and CDR2 (germline): SGHVS, FQNEAQ. The CDR3 covers 14 residues. Trimming pared 5 bases from V and 7 bases from J, leaving 15 bases between. In the source study's methods: After removing out-of-frame reads, around 2.2 million distinct TCRbeta sequences remained. Sequencing was performed with immunoSEQ multiplex PCR; in TCRdb, only in-frame clones are kept and a portion is missing. The D gene and trimming were derived from the DNA, and the V and J assignments and clone size from that table. This table holds just under 40,000 clones, roughly four fifths found once. V is TRBV7-8 and J is TRBJ1-5; D is perhaps TRBD1 (5 bases). This clonotype was sampled from an adult in good health and CMV-seronegative. The specimen was memory CD4+ T cells from blood. In nucleotides, the CDR3 is TGTGCCAGCAGCCCCGGCCGTGGGGACCAGCCCCAGCATTTT. Translating gives CASSPGRGDQPQHF.